This is a list of T cell receptor beta chains from one sample in a study of Graves' ophthalmopathy and Graves' hyperthyroidism. A single record per CDR3 protein comes from TCRdb applying MiXCR to the multiplex PCR reads. This table holds approximately 330,000 distinct CDR3 sequences, roughly a sixth found once. The sample was peripheral blood. These receptors all come from an adult man with Graves' ophthalmopathy. Each CDR3 is given with its conserved first and last residue. The order of the fields is V gene, D gene, CDR3 protein. A D gene is named only where the DNA matches it firmly.

TRBV11-2 NA CASSLIRGGPSSYNSPLHF
TRBV7-9 TRBD1 CASSFGTGVNQPQHF
TRBV7-2 NA CASSIDIGQPQHF
TRBV3-1 NA CASSPTPLEGYTF
TRBV6-1 NA CASSTGSPDYGYTF
TRBV6-9 NA CASGGRPEAFF
TRBV2 NA CASSEVAGSGNTIYF
TRBV6-1 NA CASSSSSGTQYF
TRBV7-2 TRBD2 CATSRRGGEQQYF
TRBV2 NA CASSEGAADQPQHF
TRBV27 NA CASSLSKGSLPYEQYF
TRBV7-9 NA CASSPTSSLGNTIYF
TRBV12-5 NA CASGTEGNEQYF
TRBV20-1 TRBD2 CSARRGTSDYEQYF
TRBV6-5 NA CASSYSLGQLNSPLHF
TRBV29-1 NA CSVVRSAGAGYTEAFF
TRBV7-2 NA CASSLAGRDIQYF
TRBV28 NA CASSLRSPVDGYTF
TRBV4-2 TRBD2 CASSQELAGEREQYF
TRBV5-4 NA CASSFPGTYEQYF
TRBV20-1 NA CSASRTGLSGEQYF
TRBV15 TRBD1 CATSREDRDFYEQYF
TRBV30 TRBD2 CAWSVLLAGGSLAYEQYF
TRBV3-1 NA CASSQVFRLGETQYF
TRBV7-2 TRBD2 CASLLPSGRKYEQYF
TRBV10-3 NA CAISELRAGETQYF
TRBV24-1 NA CATAQDATHEKLFF
TRBV27 NA CASSSSGTDGYTF
TRBV9 NA CASGKGLNTEAFF
TRBV3-1 NA CASSQVVNSGREQYF
TRBV15 TRBD2 CATSRDVAGVGYEQYF